Reported below is one T cell receptor beta chain. What it binds is unknown. This CDR3 is 15 amino acids long. Germline CDR1 SEHNR, CDR2 FQNEAQ (reference sequence). V shed 4 bases, J shed 5 bases, and the junction held 11 bases outside the gene matches. The record originates from a study of OX40 agonist ivuxolimab in advanced cancers. Sequencing was performed with immunoSEQ multiplex PCR; in TCRdb, only in-frame clones are kept and a portion is missing. The data contain about 46,000 clones, around 86% of them singletons. Study-level findings and limits: Some of the lowest clonal expansion was seen in partial responders at 0.1-3.0 mg/kg.

This clonotype was obtained from an adult with an advanced solid tumor such as melanoma, head and neck, liver or kidney cancer. Sequences were derived from CD4+ or CD8+ T cells sorted from blood, sampled in a trial of the OX40 agonist ivuxolimab. The chain carries TRBV7-9 and TRBJ2-7, with 7 nucleotides matching TRBD1. CDR3 amino acids: CASSSSGTAHHEQYF. The CDR3 DNA is TGTGCCAGCAGCTCCTCTGGGACAGCACACCACGAGCAGTACTTC.